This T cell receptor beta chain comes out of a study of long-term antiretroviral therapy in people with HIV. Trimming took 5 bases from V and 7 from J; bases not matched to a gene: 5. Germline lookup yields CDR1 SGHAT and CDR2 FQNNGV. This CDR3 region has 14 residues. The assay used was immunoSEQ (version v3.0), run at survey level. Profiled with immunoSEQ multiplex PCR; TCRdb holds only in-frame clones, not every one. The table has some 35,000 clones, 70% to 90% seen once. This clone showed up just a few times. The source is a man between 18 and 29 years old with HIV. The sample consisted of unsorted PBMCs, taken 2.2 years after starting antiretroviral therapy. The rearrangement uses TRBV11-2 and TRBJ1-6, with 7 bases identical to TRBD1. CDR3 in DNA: TGTGCCAGCAGCCGAGGACAGGCGAATTCACCCCTCCACTTT. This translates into CASSRGQANSPLHF.